These T cell receptor beta chains were read from a single sample in a study of T cells in Graves' hyperthyroidism and ophthalmopathy. In TCRdb, the multiplex PCR reads were re-called with MiXCR into one record per CDR3 protein. The sample records about half a million distinct CDR3 sequences, roughly a quarter being singletons. The source material was blood. The receptors were sampled from a young woman with Graves' ophthalmopathy. CDR3s leave out the opening cysteine and the closing phenylalanine or tryptophan. The order of the fields is V gene, J gene, CDR3 protein.

v_gene: TRBV11-2
j_gene: TRBJ1-1
CDR3aa: ASSSSQGHSMNTEAF

v_gene: TRBV30
j_gene: TRBJ2-7
CDR3aa: AWRAQGSEQY

v_gene: TRBV28
j_gene: TRBJ2-7
CDR3aa: ASSLVGARYEQY

v_gene: TRBV6-2/TRBV6-3
j_gene: TRBJ2-5
CDR3aa: ASRGVSGSPSSGGEETQY

v_gene: TRBV29-1
j_gene: TRBJ2-7
CDR3aa: SVVATVTYEQY

v_gene: TRBV4-1
j_gene: TRBJ1-6
CDR3aa: ASSQEIGLPLH

v_gene: TRBV19
j_gene: TRBJ1-1
CDR3aa: ASKGQGLTEAF

v_gene: TRBV12-3/TRBV12-4
j_gene: TRBJ1-2
CDR3aa: ASAGGAGYT

v_gene: TRBV11-1
j_gene: TRBJ2-2
CDR3aa: ASSLAGRLAGGSNTGELF

v_gene: TRBV7-2
j_gene: TRBJ1-5
CDR3aa: ASSYYRGQGLSYDNQPQH